The sequence of this T cell receptor (beta chain) was determined in a study of T cell clonality in common variable immunodeficiency. Germline trimming cut 7 bases from V and 7 bases from J; bases unmatched to any gene: 11. From germline, CDR1 is LNHDA and CDR2 SQIVND (reference sequence). CDR3 length equals 15 residues. At least ten counts were recorded for this clone. The CDR3 end is not reached by the read, which stops 3 residues before it; the germline J gene fills it in. Repertoires were generated with immunoSEQ multiplex PCR, while TCRdb's copy carries only in-frame clones and drops some. Recorded here are approximately 34,000 clones, with no singletons, and the ten leading clones hold roughly 3%.

Specimen: peripheral blood mononuclear cells. The chain is built from TRBV19 and TRBJ1-5; 9 nucleotides align to TRBD1. The receptor comes from a person aged 18 to 69 in good health. CDR3 region: CASTSQGATGQPQHF. The CDR3 bases that were read are TGTGCCAGTACATCACAGGGGGCAACGGGGCAGCCC.